These 7 T cell receptor beta chains were all obtained from the same sample, sequenced in a study of cytomegalovirus exposure and HLA in healthy donors. 13 Jbeta primers and 60 Vbeta primers were used for the PCR. This table comes from immunoSEQ multiplex PCR, and its TCRdb copy is limited to in-frame clones, with some not included. Its table records some 76,000 clones. The specimen sequenced was PBMCs. These receptors all come from a female donor in good health and CMV-seropositive.

The chain is built from TRBV4-2 and TRBJ2-2; D call uncertain. V was trimmed by 3 bases and J by 7 bases, leaving 9 bases between them. Germline lookup yields CDR1 LGHNA and CDR2 YNFKEQ. The CDR3 consists of 13 residues. In DNA form, the CDR3 reads TGTGCCAGCAGCCAGATACCCGGCGGGGAGCTGTTTTTT. Translating it yields CASSQIPGGELFF.

The chain has TRBV4-2 and TRBJ1-5; D gene uncertain. With 0 bases removed from V and 0 bases from J, the gap between germline ends came to 9 bases. CDR1 LGHNA and CDR2 YNFKEQ come from the germline V gene. CDR3 length: 16 amino acids. The CDR3, as DNA: TGTGCCAGCAGCCAAGAGATAACGGTTAGCAATCAGCCCCAGCATTTT. It yields the protein CASSQEITVSNQPQHF.

The chain carries TRBV4-3 and TRBJ2-1; 7 positions match TRBD2. Losses at the gene ends were 0 bases for V and 5 bases for J; bases not matched to a gene: 4. CDR1 is LGHNA and CDR2 is YSLEER in the germline V gene. This CDR3 region has 15 residues. DNA of the CDR3: TGCGCCAGCAGCCAAGAAACAGCGGGGCACAATGAGCAGTTCTTC. It codes for CASSQETAGHNEQFF.

V usage is TRBV15 and J usage is TRBJ2-3; D is unclear. Germline-derived CDR1 and CDR2 are LNHNV and YYDKDF (reference sequence). CDR3 length: 14 amino acids. The V and J ends lost 0 bases and 6 bases respectively, with 10 bases between them. Written as DNA, the CDR3 is TGTGCCACCAGCAGAGAGGCGGTTGCGGATACGCAGTATTTT. As protein: CATSREAVADTQYF.

The gene calls are TRBV5-4 and TRBJ2-2; the D gene is possibly TRBD1 (5 bases). The CDR3 runs to 14 residues. V dropped 2 bases and J dropped 1 base, with 6 bases sitting between them. Germline-derived CDR1 and CDR2 are SGHNT and YYREEE (reference sequence). The CDR3 is CASSFQGNTGELFF. The CDR3 DNA follows: TGTGCCAGCAGCTTCCAGGGGAACACCGGGGAGCTGTTTTTT.

The chain carries TRBV4-3 and TRBJ2-7; the match to TRBD2 covers 7 bases. After removal of 0 bases from V and 2 bases from J, the junction contained 7 bases not matched to a gene. In germline, CDR1 is LGHNA, CDR2 YSLEER. CDR3 size: 16 residues. CDR3 protein: CASSQDLSGGPYEQYF. CDR3 DNA: TGCGCCAGCAGCCAAGATCTTTCGGGGGGACCCTACGAGCAGTACTTC.

The CDR3 DNA sequence: TGTGCCAGCAGACTGGGACAGGGGGACTATGGCTACACCTTC. This sequence encodes CASRLGQGDYGYTF. The rearrangement links TRBV7-9 to TRBJ1-2; 11 bases line up with TRBD1. The V segment lost 6 bases and the J segment 3 bases; nucleotides outside the gene matches: 3. The CDR3 runs 14 residues. Germline CDR1 is SEHNR and CDR2 is FQNEAQ (reference sequence).